This T cell receptor beta chain was found in a study of cytotoxic CD8 clonotypes in ibrutinib-treated CLL. At the level of the study: When averaged across all of the samples, the counts came to roughly 250,000 productive templates and about 89,000 productive rearrangements.

Clones were sequenced by immunoSEQ multiplex PCR, and TCRdb holds only the in-frame ones, with some missing. The table lists some 85,000 clones, 77% of them singletons. Genomic DNA for TCR beta libraries, 1.5 to 2 micrograms, came from cryopreserved PBMCs. The germline V and J ends were trimmed by 5 bases and 9 bases, with 17 bases remaining between them. The CDR3 sequence is 13 residues long. The germline gives CDR1 SGHNT, CDR2 YENEEA. The count of this clone is one. The antigen remains undetermined. General study points: The times at which samples were taken varied between sustained-remission and progressing patients. Public clonotypes proved infrequent, and on treatment they shrank or remained steady.

The starting material was PBMCs, obtained after 24 months of ibrutinib treatment. This receptor was taken from a human donor with chronic lymphocytic leukemia. The chain links TRBV11-3 to TRBJ2-7; the D is unclear. Here the CDR3 reads CASSPPGTWGQYF. The CDR3 region has the DNA TGTGCCAGCAGCCCCCCTGGTACGTGGGGGCAGTACTTC. The complete variable domain, with remaining parts taken from reference TRBV11-3 and TRBJ2-7, reads EAGVVQSPRYKIIEKKQPVAFWCNPISGHNTLYWYLQNLGQGPELLIRYENEEAVDDSQLPKDRFSAERLKGVDSTLKIQPAELGDSAVYLCASSPPGTWGQYFGPGTRLTVT.